This T cell receptor (beta chain) was recovered during a study of cytomegalovirus exposure and HLA in healthy donors. Study-wide findings and caveats: Trimming of TCR beta V- and J-genes showed a link, identified in a later analysis, to a missense DCLRE1C variant. It was likely that a cluster of highly shared sequence variants was a sequencing artifact. The investigators catalogued 160 or so TCR beta chains as cytomegalovirus-associated.

Concerning this clone itself: Antigen specificity is unknown. One junction end disagrees with the germline gene, perhaps due to a read error.

PCR used 60 Vbeta primers and 13 Jbeta primers. The method was immunoSEQ multiplex PCR; TCRdb's version includes in-frame clones alone and lacks a portion of them. The sample consists of over 130,000 clones, 79% of them appearing once. The sequencing input was PBMCs. The sequence was collected from a man between 45 and 60 years old in good health and CMV-seropositive.

CDR3 residues: CASSFESSYNSPLHF. The DNA for the CDR3 is TGTGCCAGCAGCTTTGAGAGCTCCTATAATTCACCCCTTCACTTT. This sequence joins TRBV5-4 and TRBJ1-6; D is ambiguous. The CDR3 is made up of 15 amino acids. Germline CDR1 and CDR2: SGHNT and YYREEE (reference sequence).